A selection of T cell receptor beta chains follows, all from one sample in a study of control samples from healthy donors and cancer patients. Profiling relied on immunoSEQ multiplex PCR, and the TCRdb table lists in-frame clones only, not all of them. The table records around 100,000 clones, about 90% of them present only once. What was sequenced was blood. Receptor source: a young woman in good health. Each CDR3 is given with its conserved first and last residue. A D gene is named only where the DNA matches it firmly. Not every row has a clone size; where given, it reads once, few, many or a size class.

v_call: TRBV19
j_call: TRBJ2-3
cdr3_length: 14
d_call: TRBD2
clone_size: many
cdr3_aa: CASNSGGGTDTQYF
cdr3_nt: TGTGCCAGTAATAGCGGGGGGGGCACAGATACGCAGTATTTT

v_call: TRBV28
j_call: TRBJ2-2
cdr3_length: 16
d_call: TRBD1
clone_size: NA
cdr3_aa: CASSIPGQGNTGELFF
cdr3_nt: TGTGCCAGCAGTATTCCGGGACAGGGGAACACCGGGGAGCTGTTTTTT

v_call: TRBV7-9
j_call: TRBJ1-2
cdr3_length: 15
d_call: NA
clone_size: NA
cdr3_aa: CASSFLTAPNYGYTF
cdr3_nt: TGTGCCAGCAGCTTTTTGACAGCTCCTAACTATGGCTACACCTTC

v_call: TRBV19
j_call: TRBJ2-7
cdr3_length: 14
d_call: NA
clone_size: NA
cdr3_aa: CASRARGNSYEQYF
cdr3_nt: TGTGCCAGTAGGGCCCGTGGCAACTCCTACGAGCAGTACTTC

v_call: TRBV24-1
j_call: TRBJ2-2
cdr3_length: 15
d_call: TRBD1
clone_size: NA
cdr3_aa: CATSDGDRDTGELFF
cdr3_nt: TGTGCCACCAGTGATGGGGACAGGGACACCGGGGAGCTGTTTTTT

v_call: TRBV28
j_call: TRBJ1-4
cdr3_length: 14
d_call: NA
clone_size: NA
cdr3_aa: CASSFEGLYEKLFF
cdr3_nt: TGTGCCAGCAGTTTCGAGGGGTTATATGAAAAACTGTTTTTT

v_call: TRBV13
j_call: TRBJ1-2
cdr3_length: 12
d_call: TRBD1
clone_size: NA
cdr3_aa: CASSRGRDGYTF
cdr3_nt: TGTGCCAGTAGTAGGGGGCGGGATGGCTACACCTTC

v_call: TRBV6-2/TRBV6-3
j_call: TRBJ2-1
cdr3_length: 14
d_call: NA
clone_size: NA
cdr3_aa: CASSPLGPYNEQFF
cdr3_nt: TGTGCCAGCAGTCCCCTAGGCCCCTACAATGAGCAGTTCTTC

v_call: TRBV24-1
j_call: TRBJ1-1
cdr3_length: 13
d_call: NA
clone_size: NA
cdr3_aa: CATSDVRGTEAFF
cdr3_nt: TGTGCCACCAGTGACGTGCGAGGCACTGAAGCTTTCTTT

v_call: TRBV5-1
j_call: TRBJ1-3
cdr3_length: 15
d_call: NA
clone_size: NA
cdr3_aa: CASSLLGDSGNTIYF
cdr3_nt: TGCGCCAGCAGCTTGCTAGGAGACTCTGGAAACACCATATATTTT

v_call: TRBV9
j_call: TRBJ2-3
cdr3_length: 17
d_call: TRBD2
clone_size: NA
cdr3_aa: CASSASSSGGFGDTQYF
cdr3_nt: TGTGCCAGCAGCGCCTCTTCTAGCGGGGGGTTTGGAGATACGCAGTATTTT

v_call: TRBV29-1
j_call: TRBJ2-1
cdr3_length: 10
d_call: NA
clone_size: NA
cdr3_aa: CSAGDAEQFF
cdr3_nt: TGCAGCGCAGGAGACGCTGAGCAGTTCTTC

v_call: TRBV20-1
j_call: TRBJ2-5
cdr3_length: 15
d_call: TRBD2
clone_size: NA
cdr3_aa: CSASESSGFGETQYF
cdr3_nt: TGCAGTGCTAGTGAGTCTAGCGGGTTTGGAGAGACCCAGTACTTC

v_call: TRBV20-1
j_call: TRBJ1-2
cdr3_length: 16
d_call: TRBD1
clone_size: NA
cdr3_aa: CSASANRGLIKLGYTF
cdr3_nt: TGCAGTGCTAGTGCCAACAGGGGGTTAATTAAGCTCGGCTACACCTTC

v_call: TRBV10-3
j_call: TRBJ1-5
cdr3_length: 14
d_call: NA
clone_size: NA
cdr3_aa: CAISEQGRVQPQHF
cdr3_nt: TGTGCCATCAGTGAGCAGGGAAGAGTGCAGCCCCAGCATTTT

v_call: TRBV7-8
j_call: TRBJ2-3
cdr3_length: 12
d_call: NA
clone_size: NA
cdr3_aa: CASSSDRNTQYF
cdr3_nt: TGTGCCAGCAGCTCCGACAGGAATACGCAGTATTTT

v_call: TRBV6-1
j_call: TRBJ1-1
cdr3_length: 17
d_call: NA
clone_size: NA
cdr3_aa: CASSEVKGIGKNTEAFF
cdr3_nt: TGTGCCAGCAGTGAAGTTAAAGGGATAGGGAAGAACACTGAAGCTTTCTTT

v_call: TRBV11-2
j_call: TRBJ1-1
cdr3_length: 14
d_call: NA
clone_size: NA
cdr3_aa: CASRRLGGGTEAFF
cdr3_nt: TGTGCCAGCAGACGACTCGGAGGGGGCACTGAAGCTTTCTTT

v_call: TRBV9
j_call: TRBJ1-1
cdr3_length: 15
d_call: TRBD1
clone_size: NA
cdr3_aa: CASSALGTGVTEAFF
cdr3_nt: TGTGCCAGCAGCGCACTAGGGACAGGGGTGACTGAAGCTTTCTTT

v_call: TRBV6-1
j_call: TRBJ1-4
cdr3_length: 14
d_call: TRBD1
clone_size: NA
cdr3_aa: CASSDGTGNEKLFF
cdr3_nt: TGTGCCAGCAGTGACGGGACAGGAAATGAAAAACTGTTTTTT

v_call: TRBV4-2
j_call: TRBJ1-1
cdr3_length: 15
d_call: NA
clone_size: NA
cdr3_aa: CASSQEPGHGTEAFF
cdr3_nt: TGTGCCAGCAGCCAAGAACCAGGACATGGAACTGAAGCTTTCTTT

v_call: TRBV24-1
j_call: TRBJ1-5
cdr3_length: 16
d_call: TRBD1
clone_size: NA
cdr3_aa: CATSDRDRGRDQPQHF
cdr3_nt: TGTGCCACCAGTGATCGGGACAGGGGAAGGGATCAGCCCCAGCATTTT

v_call: TRBV30
j_call: TRBJ2-7
cdr3_length: 12
d_call: NA
clone_size: NA
cdr3_aa: CAWTGLSYEQYF
cdr3_nt: TGTGCCTGGACAGGGTTGTCCTACGAGCAGTACTTC

v_call: TRBV11-2
j_call: TRBJ2-5
cdr3_length: 14
d_call: NA
clone_size: once
cdr3_aa: CASSLVDHQETQYF
cdr3_nt: TGTGCCAGCAGCTTAGTCGACCACCAAGAGACCCAGTACTTC

v_call: TRBV24-1
j_call: TRBJ2-5
cdr3_length: 13
d_call: TRBD1
clone_size: NA
cdr3_aa: CATRDRGQETQYF
cdr3_nt: TGTGCCACCCGGGACAGGGGGCAAGAGACCCAGTACTTC

v_call: TRBV10-3
j_call: TRBJ2-3
cdr3_length: 11
d_call: NA
clone_size: NA
cdr3_aa: CAIRNTDTQYF
cdr3_nt: TGTGCCATCAGGAACACAGATACGCAGTATTTT

v_call: TRBV27
j_call: TRBJ2-5
cdr3_length: 10
d_call: NA
clone_size: NA
cdr3_aa: CASGQETQYF
cdr3_nt: TGTGCCAGCGGTCAAGAGACCCAGTACTTC

v_call: TRBV6-6
j_call: TRBJ1-6
cdr3_length: 18
d_call: TRBD1
clone_size: once
cdr3_aa: CASSPGDRRSSYNSPLHF
cdr3_nt: TGTGCCAGCAGTCCGGGGGACAGGCGGAGCTCCTATAATTCACCCCTCCACTTT

v_call: TRBV7-9
j_call: TRBJ1-1
cdr3_length: 14
d_call: TRBD1
clone_size: NA
cdr3_aa: CASSPGQGNTEAFF
cdr3_nt: TGTGCCAGCAGCCCAGGACAGGGAAACACTGAAGCTTTCTTT

v_call: TRBV27
j_call: TRBJ1-5
cdr3_length: 16
d_call: NA
clone_size: NA
cdr3_aa: CASSLKPHNSNQPQHF
cdr3_nt: TGTGCCAGCAGTTTAAAGCCCCACAATAGCAATCAGCCCCAGCATTTT

v_call: TRBV12-5
j_call: TRBJ2-7
cdr3_length: 13
d_call: NA
clone_size: NA
cdr3_aa: CASGLESNYEQYF
cdr3_nt: TGTGCTAGTGGTTTGGAAAGTAACTACGAGCAGTACTTC

v_call: TRBV5-1
j_call: TRBJ2-7
cdr3_length: 15
d_call: TRBD1
clone_size: NA
cdr3_aa: CASPRPGQETYEQYF
cdr3_nt: TGCGCCAGCCCCCGCCCGGGACAGGAGACCTACGAGCAGTACTTC

v_call: TRBV6-5
j_call: TRBJ2-1
cdr3_length: 13
d_call: TRBD1
clone_size: NA
cdr3_aa: CASSSGLGQGGFF
cdr3_nt: TGTGCCAGCAGTTCCGGATTGGGACAGGGGGGATTCTTC

v_call: TRBV2
j_call: TRBJ1-2
cdr3_length: 10
d_call: NA
clone_size: once
cdr3_aa: CASTGHGYTF
cdr3_nt: TGTGCCAGCACGGGGCATGGCTACACCTTC

v_call: TRBV19
j_call: TRBJ2-7
cdr3_length: 12
d_call: NA
clone_size: NA
cdr3_aa: CASSIPGREQYF
cdr3_nt: TGTGCCAGTAGTATCCCAGGGCGCGAGCAGTACTTC

v_call: TRBV24-1
j_call: TRBJ2-3
cdr3_length: 14
d_call: NA
clone_size: NA
cdr3_aa: CATSDTGWGDTQYF
cdr3_nt: TGTGCCACCAGTGACACAGGGTGGGGAGATACGCAGTATTTT

v_call: TRBV19
j_call: TRBJ1-5
cdr3_length: 13
d_call: NA
clone_size: NA
cdr3_aa: CASSIGGDQPQHF
cdr3_nt: TGCGCCAGTAGTATAGGGGGAGATCAGCCCCAGCATTTT

v_call: TRBV5-4
j_call: TRBJ2-7
cdr3_length: 14
d_call: NA
clone_size: NA
cdr3_aa: CASSLVGQPYEQYF
cdr3_nt: TGTGCCAGCAGCTTGGTAGGACAGCCATACGAGCAGTACTTC

v_call: TRBV27
j_call: TRBJ1-5
cdr3_length: 17
d_call: TRBD1
clone_size: NA
cdr3_aa: CASSLSFRGQSNQPQHF
cdr3_nt: TGTGCCAGCAGTTTATCGTTCAGGGGGCAGAGCAATCAGCCCCAGCATTTT

v_call: TRBV7-8
j_call: TRBJ1-2
cdr3_length: 16
d_call: NA
clone_size: NA
cdr3_aa: CASSLPGAGQFYGYTF
cdr3_nt: TGTGCCAGCAGCCTTCCTGGGGCAGGGCAGTTCTATGGCTACACCTTC

v_call: TRBV12-5
j_call: TRBJ1-5
cdr3_length: 14
d_call: NA
clone_size: NA
cdr3_aa: CASAAGGGHQPQHF
cdr3_nt: TGTGCTAGTGCCGCGGGAGGGGGGCATCAGCCCCAGCATTTT

v_call: TRBV11-2
j_call: TRBJ1-4
cdr3_length: 16
d_call: NA
clone_size: once
cdr3_aa: CASSSLGGTGDEKLFF
cdr3_nt: TGTGCCAGCAGCTCGCTAGGGGGGACCGGGGATGAAAAACTGTTTTTT

v_call: TRBV5-4
j_call: TRBJ2-1
cdr3_length: 15
d_call: NA
clone_size: once
cdr3_aa: CASSLGLTLTNEQFF
cdr3_nt: TGTGCCAGCAGCTTGGGTCTAACACTAACCAATGAGCAGTTCTTC

v_call: TRBV20-1
j_call: TRBJ2-1
cdr3_length: 13
d_call: NA
clone_size: NA
cdr3_aa: CSASRGLGNEQFF
cdr3_nt: TGCAGTGCTAGTCGAGGGCTGGGCAATGAGCAGTTCTTC

v_call: TRBV2
j_call: TRBJ1-2
cdr3_length: 14
d_call: TRBD1
clone_size: NA
cdr3_aa: CASSEQPGGYGYTF
cdr3_nt: TGTGCCAGCAGTGAACAACCAGGGGGCTATGGCTACACCTTC

v_call: TRBV30
j_call: TRBJ1-1
cdr3_length: 13
d_call: NA
clone_size: NA
cdr3_aa: CAWRTDRNTEAFF
cdr3_nt: TGTGCCTGGAGGACCGACAGGAACACTGAAGCTTTCTTT

v_call: TRBV5-3
j_call: TRBJ2-5
cdr3_length: 13
d_call: TRBD2
clone_size: NA
cdr3_aa: CARSPLAREAQYF
cdr3_nt: TGTGCCAGAAGCCCACTAGCGCGAGAGGCCCAGTACTTC

v_call: TRBV7-3
j_call: TRBJ2-1
cdr3_length: 15
d_call: NA
clone_size: few
cdr3_aa: CASSLNGAHYNEQFF
cdr3_nt: TGTGCCAGCAGCTTAAATGGCGCCCACTACAATGAGCAGTTCTTC

v_call: TRBV6-2/TRBV6-3
j_call: TRBJ2-2
cdr3_length: 14
d_call: NA
clone_size: once
cdr3_aa: CASSYKAGPGELFF
cdr3_nt: TGTGCCAGCAGTTACAAGGCCGGCCCCGGGGAGCTGTTTTTT

v_call: TRBV25-1
j_call: TRBJ1-6
cdr3_length: 12
d_call: NA
clone_size: NA
cdr3_aa: CASSAGVSPLHF
cdr3_nt: TGTGCCAGCAGTGCAGGGGTTTCACCCCTCCACTTT

v_call: TRBV10-3
j_call: TRBJ1-1
cdr3_length: 13
d_call: NA
clone_size: NA
cdr3_aa: CATRRGRHTEAFF
cdr3_nt: TGTGCCACCCGGAGGGGACGGCACACTGAAGCTTTCTTT

v_call: TRBV7-3
j_call: TRBJ2-3
cdr3_length: 13
d_call: NA
clone_size: NA
cdr3_aa: CASSLQGTDTQYF
cdr3_nt: TGTGCCAGCAGCCTGCAGGGCACAGATACGCAGTATTTT

v_call: TRBV25-1
j_call: TRBJ1-1
cdr3_length: 13
d_call: TRBD1
clone_size: NA
cdr3_aa: CASRNRGNTEAFF
cdr3_nt: TGTGCCAGCAGGAACAGGGGGAACACTGAAGCTTTCTTT